This is a list of T cell receptor beta chains from one sample in a study of molecular identifiers for immune sequencing clone quantification. TCRdb ran MiXCR on the PCR reads and lists one entry per CDR3 protein. The data contain about 320,000 distinct CDR3 sequences, over 20% of them seen just once; the ten biggest clones take up approximately 0.84%. Sequencing input: naive CD8+ T cells from blood, with Jurkat cell RNA spiked in. The receptor set was obtained from a human donor in good health. Some libraries in this study had Jurkat cell RNA spiked in. CDR3s include the opening cysteine and the closing phenylalanine or tryptophan. A D gene is named only where the DNA matches it firmly. Size is omitted from some rows. Given values are once, few, many or a class for expanded clones.

D	V	size	J	CDR3	DNA
.	TRBV25-1	.	TRBJ2-1	CASRLSGSSYNEQFF	TGTGCCAGCAGACTTAGCGGTAGCTCCTACAATGAGCAGTTCTTC
.	TRBV13	many	TRBJ1-1	CASSSRQMNTEAFF	TGTGCCAGCAGCTCTCGACAGATGAACACTGAAGCTTTCTTT
TRBD2	TRBV29-1	many	TRBJ2-3	CSVQTSGRSTDTQYF	TGCAGCGTCCAAACTAGCGGGAGAAGCACAGATACGCAGTATTTT
.	TRBV2	many	TRBJ2-2	CASSEEPWKNTGELFF	TGTGCCAGCAGTGAAGAGCCCTGGAAAAACACCGGGGAGCTGTTTTTT
TRBD1	TRBV6-6	many	TRBJ1-5	CASSYQGGPYSNQPQHF	TGTGCCAGCAGCTATCAGGGGGGCCCTTATAGCAATCAGCCCCAGCATTTT
TRBD2	TRBV24-1	many	TRBJ2-3	CATSDGLAGGYTDTQYF	TGTGCCACCAGTGATGGGCTAGCGGGAGGATACACAGATACGCAGTATTTT
TRBD2	TRBV11-2	few	TRBJ2-2	CASSLWTREVTGELFF	TGTGCCAGCAGCTTATGGACTAGGGAGGTCACCGGGGAGCTGTTTTTT
.	TRBV20-1	few	TRBJ2-7	CSAHSDSSPYEQYF	TGCAGTGCCCACTCGGACAGTAGCCCCTACGAGCAGTACTTC
TRBD2	TRBV7-6	many	TRBJ2-3	CASSTGLAGALTDTQYF	TGTGCCAGCAGCACAGGACTAGCGGGAGCTCTCACAGATACGCAGTATTTT
.	TRBV13	few	TRBJ2-7	CASSQSRRGPYEQYF	TGTGCCAGCAGCCAAAGCCGGAGAGGGCCCTACGAGCAGTACTTC
TRBD1	TRBV4-2	.	TRBJ1-1	CASSWDSEFEVFF	TGTGCCAGCAGCTGGGACAGCGAGTTTGAAGTTTTCTTT
.	TRBV4-3	.	TRBJ1-6	CASSQGRPEESQGPLHF	TGCGCCAGCAGCCAAGGAAGACCAGAGGAGTCCCAGGGACCCCTCCACTTT
.	TRBV5-4	many	TRBJ2-7	CASSFSLGGGYEQYF	TGTGCCAGCAGCTTTAGTCTCGGTGGGGGCTACGAGCAGTACTTC
.	TRBV4-1	many	TRBJ1-5	CASSQEAVPNPYQPQHF	TGCGCCAGCAGCCAAGAGGCGGTCCCTAACCCCTATCAGCCCCAGCATTTT
TRBD2	TRBV5-1	many	TRBJ2-5	CASSLVLGGSTHQETQYF	TGCGCCAGCAGCTTGGTGTTGGGCGGGAGCACCCACCAAGAGACCCAGTACTTC
.	TRBV10-3	many	TRBJ1-5	CAISDGGVPQHF	TGTGCCATCAGTGATGGTGGTGTGCCCCAGCATTTT
TRBD2	TRBV9	many	TRBJ2-1	CASSEAGLTYNEQFF	TGTGCCAGCAGCGAAGCGGGATTAACCTACAATGAGCAGTTCTTC
.	TRBV2	.	TRBJ2-3	CASRSLSQYF	TGTGCCAGCCGCAGCCTCTCGCAGTATTTT
.	TRBV10-3	once	TRBJ2-1	CAIREERYGNNEQLF	TGTGCCATCAGAGAGGAGAGGTATGGAAACAATGAGCAGCTCTTC
TRBD1	TRBV4-1	few	TRBJ1-6	CASSLDRAGNSPLHF	TGCGCCAGCAGCCTCGACAGGGCAGGCAATTCACCCCTCCACTTT
.	TRBV21-1	many	TRBJ1-1	CASSKVRNGKKNTEAFF	TGTGCCAGCAGCAAAGTTCGGAACGGAAAGAAGAACACTGAAGCTTTCTTT
TRBD1	TRBV19	many	TRBJ1-5	CASSIGDRGSNQPQHF	TGTGCCAGTAGTATAGGGGACAGGGGGTCGAATCAGCCCCAGCATTTT
.	TRBV10-3	.	TRBJ1-6	CAITPGPNSPLHF	TGTGCCATCACTCCAGGACCAAATTCACCCCTCCACTTT
.	TRBV29-1	many	TRBJ2-3	CSVEWGRRTGVTDTQYF	TGCAGCGTTGAATGGGGGAGGAGAACGGGAGTCACAGATACGCAGTATTTT
TRBD2	TRBV7-2	many	TRBJ2-5	CASSLWTSGGQETQYF	TGTGCCAGCAGCTTGTGGACTAGCGGGGGACAAGAGACCCAGTACTTC
.	TRBV5-6	many	TRBJ2-7	CASSSGSGPYEQYF	TGTGCCAGCAGTTCTGGTTCCGGGCCTTACGAGCAGTACTTC
TRBD2	TRBV5-1	.	TRBJ2-5	CASSLGLAGGQETQYF	TGCGCCAGCAGCTTGGGGCTAGCGGGAGGGCAAGAGACCCAGTACTTC
TRBD1	TRBV6-2/TRBV6-3	.	TRBJ1-1	CASKGQADSPEAFF	TGTGCCAGCAAGGGACAGGCGGATTCCCCTGAAGCTTTCTTT
TRBD2	TRBV28	many	TRBJ2-3	CASSSGLAGGSPSSDTQYF	TGTGCCAGCAGTTCCGGACTAGCGGGAGGATCCCCCTCCTCAGATACGCAGTATTTT
.	TRBV29-1	many	TRBJ2-7	CSVERTGGEQYF	TGCAGCGTTGAACGGACTGGGGGTGAGCAGTACTTC
TRBD1	TRBV28	many	TRBJ1-5	CASSRGTGWSNQPQHF	TGTGCCAGCAGTCGCGGGACAGGTTGGAGCAATCAGCCCCAGCATTTT
.	TRBV6-1	many	TRBJ2-3	CASSPGHGTDTQYF	TGTGCCAGCAGTCCAGGCCATGGCACAGATACGCAGTATTTT
.	TRBV7-9	many	TRBJ2-3	CASTHGTSTDTQYF	TGTGCCAGCACCCATGGGACTAGCACAGATACGCAGTATTTT
.	TRBV19	.	TRBJ1-5	CASTGARQPQHF	TGTGCCAGTACCGGGGCACGACAGCCCCAGCATTTT
.	TRBV4-3	many	TRBJ1-1	CASSQEYFQQNTEAFF	TGCGCCAGCAGCCAAGAATATTTCCAGCAGAACACTGAAGCTTTCTTT
.	TRBV6-2/TRBV6-3	many	TRBJ2-7	CASSYQATEQYF	TGTGCCAGCAGTTATCAGGCGACCGAGCAGTACTTC
.	TRBV9	few	TRBJ1-1	CASTNPPDTEAFF	TGTGCCAGCACCAACCCACCCGACACTGAAGCTTTCTTT
.	TRBV3-1	.	TRBJ2-7	CAFGGGAPYEQYF	TGTGCCTTCGGAGGGGGCGCGCCCTACGAGCAGTACTTC
TRBD2	TRBV4-3	.	TRBJ2-3	CASSQVWASGRRSAQYF	TGCGCCAGCAGCCAAGTTTGGGCTAGCGGGAGAAGGTCGGCGCAGTATTTT
TRBD1	TRBV6-5	.	TRBJ2-2	CAISSTGTAKLGWDTGELFF	TGTGCCATCTCCTCAACCGGGACAGCTAAACTGGGTTGGGACACCGGGGAGCTGTTTTTT
.	TRBV14	few	TRBJ1-5	CASSQDAGPLSNQPQHF	TGTGCCAGCAGCCAAGATGCAGGGCCTCTTAGCAATCAGCCCCAGCATTTT
TRBD1	TRBV5-6	many	TRBJ1-5	CASSLYTGGLRNNQPQHF	TGTGCCAGCAGCTTGTATACAGGGGGCTTGAGGAATAATCAGCCCCAGCATTTT
.	TRBV15	many	TRBJ2-7	CATSGNGADPYEQYF	TGTGCCACCAGCGGGAATGGGGCAGACCCCTACGAGCAGTACTTC
.	TRBV12-5	.	TRBJ2-7	CASGFENKTSYEQYF	TGTGCTAGTGGTTTTGAAAACAAGACCTCCTACGAGCAGTACTTC
.	TRBV28	many	TRBJ2-3	CASSPIYGGPEDTQYF	TGTGCCAGCAGTCCCATTTACGGGGGCCCCGAAGATACGCAGTATTTT
TRBD1	TRBV4-2	many	TRBJ1-5	CASSQALTGDGQPQHF	TGTGCCAGCAGCCAAGCCTTGACAGGGGACGGGCAGCCCCAGCATTTT
TRBD1	TRBV13	.	TRBJ2-3	CASSSRDRVPDTQYF	TGTGCCAGCAGCTCCCGGGACAGGGTCCCAGATACGCAGTATTTT
.	TRBV9	many	TRBJ1-1	CASSVVGSGTTEAFF	TGTGCCAGCAGCGTAGTAGGCAGCGGAACGACTGAAGCTTTCTTT